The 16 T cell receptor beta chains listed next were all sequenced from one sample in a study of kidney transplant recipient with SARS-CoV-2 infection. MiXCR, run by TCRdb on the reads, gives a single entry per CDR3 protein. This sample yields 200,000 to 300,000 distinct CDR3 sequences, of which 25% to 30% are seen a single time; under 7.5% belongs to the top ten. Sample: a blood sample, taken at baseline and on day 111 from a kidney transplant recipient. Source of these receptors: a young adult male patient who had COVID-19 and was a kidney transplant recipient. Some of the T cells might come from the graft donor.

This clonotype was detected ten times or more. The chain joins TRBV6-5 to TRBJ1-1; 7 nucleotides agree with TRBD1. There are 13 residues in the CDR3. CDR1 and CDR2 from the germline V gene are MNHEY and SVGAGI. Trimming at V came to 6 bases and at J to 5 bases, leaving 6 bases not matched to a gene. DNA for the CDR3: TGTGCCAGCAGGACAGGGATGGGAACTGAAGCTTTCTTT. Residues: CASRTGMGTEAFF.

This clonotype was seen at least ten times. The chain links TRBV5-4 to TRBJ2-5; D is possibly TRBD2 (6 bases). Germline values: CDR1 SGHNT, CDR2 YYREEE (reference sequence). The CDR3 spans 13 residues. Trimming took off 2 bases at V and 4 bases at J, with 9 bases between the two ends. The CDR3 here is CASSFRGRETQYF. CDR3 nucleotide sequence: TGTGCCAGCAGCTTCCGGGGGAGAGAGACCCAGTACTTC.

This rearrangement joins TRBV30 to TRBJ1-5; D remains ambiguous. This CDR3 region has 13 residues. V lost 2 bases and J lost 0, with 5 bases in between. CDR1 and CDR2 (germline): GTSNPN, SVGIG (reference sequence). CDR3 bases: TGTGCCTGGAGTTTGGGTAGCAATCAGCCCCAGCATTTT. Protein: CAWSLGSNQPQHF.

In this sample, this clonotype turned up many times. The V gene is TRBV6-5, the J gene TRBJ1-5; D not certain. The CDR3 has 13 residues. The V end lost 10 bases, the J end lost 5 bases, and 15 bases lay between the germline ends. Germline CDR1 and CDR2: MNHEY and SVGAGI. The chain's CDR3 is CATLEQYHQPQHF. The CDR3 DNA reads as TGTGCCACCCTAGAACAGTATCATCAGCCCCAGCATTTT.

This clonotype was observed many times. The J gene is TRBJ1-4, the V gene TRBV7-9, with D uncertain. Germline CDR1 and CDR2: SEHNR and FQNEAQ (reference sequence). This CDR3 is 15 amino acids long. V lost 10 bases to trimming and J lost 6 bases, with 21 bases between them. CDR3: CATKLNGQDHEKLFF. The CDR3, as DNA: TGTGCCACCAAACTGAACGGGCAAGACCATGAAAAACTGTTTTTT.

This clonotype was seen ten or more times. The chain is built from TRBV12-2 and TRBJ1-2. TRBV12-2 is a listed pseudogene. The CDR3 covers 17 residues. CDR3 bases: TGTGCAAGTCGCGATAGCCGGACTCCACGAAAGACCTATGGCTACACCTTC. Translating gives CASRDSRTPRKTYGYTF.

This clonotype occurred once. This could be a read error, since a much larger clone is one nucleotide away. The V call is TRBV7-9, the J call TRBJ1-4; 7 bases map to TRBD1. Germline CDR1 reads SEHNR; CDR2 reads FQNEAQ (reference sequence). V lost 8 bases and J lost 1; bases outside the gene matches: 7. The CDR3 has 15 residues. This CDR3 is CASGYRQGTNEKLFF. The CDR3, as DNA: TGTGCCAGCGGCTACCGACAGGGAACTAATGAAAAACTGTTTTTT.

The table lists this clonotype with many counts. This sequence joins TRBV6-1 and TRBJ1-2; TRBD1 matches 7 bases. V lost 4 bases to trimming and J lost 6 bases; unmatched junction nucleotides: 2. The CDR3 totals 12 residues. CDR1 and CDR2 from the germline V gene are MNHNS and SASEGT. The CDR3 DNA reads TGTGCCAGCAGTGGACAGGGCGATGGCTACACCTTC. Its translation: CASSGQGDGYTF.

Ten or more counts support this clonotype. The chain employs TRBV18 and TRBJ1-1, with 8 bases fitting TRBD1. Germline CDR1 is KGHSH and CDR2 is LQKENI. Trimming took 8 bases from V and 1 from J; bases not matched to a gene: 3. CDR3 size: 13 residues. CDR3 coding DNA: TGTGCCAGCAGCGGACAGGGGAACACTGAAGCTTTCTTT. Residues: CASSGQGNTEAFF.

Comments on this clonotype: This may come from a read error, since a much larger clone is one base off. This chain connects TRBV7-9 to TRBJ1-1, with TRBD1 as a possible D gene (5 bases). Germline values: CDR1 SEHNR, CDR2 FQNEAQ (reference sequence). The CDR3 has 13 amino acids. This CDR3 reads CAGRVQGGTEALF. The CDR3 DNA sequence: TGTGCCGGCAGGGTCCAGGGTGGGACTGAAGCTCTCTTT.

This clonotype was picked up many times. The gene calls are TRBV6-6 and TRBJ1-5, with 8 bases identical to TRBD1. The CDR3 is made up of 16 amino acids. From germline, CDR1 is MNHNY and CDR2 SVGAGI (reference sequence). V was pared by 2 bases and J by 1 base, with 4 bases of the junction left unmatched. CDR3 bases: TGTGCCAGCAGTTACCCTGCAGGGGGCAGCAATCAGCCCCAGCATTTT. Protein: CASSYPAGGSNQPQHF.

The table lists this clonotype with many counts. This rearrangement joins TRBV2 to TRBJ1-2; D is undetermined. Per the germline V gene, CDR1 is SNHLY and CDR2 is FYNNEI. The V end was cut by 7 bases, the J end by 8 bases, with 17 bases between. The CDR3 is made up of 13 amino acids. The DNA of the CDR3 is TGTGCCAGCATCCGAGGCCCCGACCCCGGCTACACCTTC. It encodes CASIRGPDPGYTF.

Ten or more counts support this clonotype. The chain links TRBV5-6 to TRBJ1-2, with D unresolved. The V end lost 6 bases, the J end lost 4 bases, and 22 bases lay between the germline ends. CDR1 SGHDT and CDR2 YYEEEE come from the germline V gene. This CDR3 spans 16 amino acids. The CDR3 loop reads CASTNNNSRKTYGYTF. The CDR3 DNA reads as TGTGCCAGCACGAATAACAATAGTCGAAAGACCTATGGCTACACCTTC.

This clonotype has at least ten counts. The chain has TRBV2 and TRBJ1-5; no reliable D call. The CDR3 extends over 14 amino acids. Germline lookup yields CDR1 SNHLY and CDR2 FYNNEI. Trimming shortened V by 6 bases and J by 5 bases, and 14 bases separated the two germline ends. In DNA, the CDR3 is TGTGCCAGCAGGAAGGGAGGAAGGGATCAGCCCCAGCATTTT. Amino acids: CASRKGGRDQPQHF.

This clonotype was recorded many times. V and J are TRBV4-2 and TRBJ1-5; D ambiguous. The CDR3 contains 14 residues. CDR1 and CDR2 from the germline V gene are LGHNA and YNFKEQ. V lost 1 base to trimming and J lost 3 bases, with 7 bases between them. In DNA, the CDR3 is TGTGCCAGCAGCCAAGTCGGGGTCAATCAGCCCCAGCATTTT. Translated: CASSQVGVNQPQHF.

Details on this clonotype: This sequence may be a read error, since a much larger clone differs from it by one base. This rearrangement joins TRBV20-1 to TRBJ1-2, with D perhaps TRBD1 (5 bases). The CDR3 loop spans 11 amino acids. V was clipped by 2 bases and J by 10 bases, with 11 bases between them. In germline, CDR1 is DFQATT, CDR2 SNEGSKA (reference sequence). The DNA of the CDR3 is TGCAGTGCTAGATGGACAAGTGACTACACCTTC. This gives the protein CSARWTSDYTF.